This TCR beta chain is drawn from a study of blood T cells in healthy people across ages. Donors each provided 9.5 to 10 milliliters of peripheral blood. Per sample, at least 5 micrograms of total RNA were extracted. This CDR3 has 16 residues. Germline V lookup: CDR1 SEHNR, CDR2 FQNEAQ (reference sequence). The V gene end was trimmed by 5 bases and the J gene end by 4 bases; junction bases not matched to a gene: 6. Alongside a J-beta primer mix, a sample-barcoded 5' primer served in a second PCR lasting roughly 7 to 12 cycles. CDR3-containing paired-end reads numbering at least 2.5 million came from each sample. Each CDR3 protein is one row after TCRdb ran MiXCR on the 5' RACE reads. This table holds about 540,000 distinct CDR3 sequences, 24% found once. The same data also went into a second study, on T cells of mothers and their children. That investigation notes: Biologically related mothers and children overlapped slightly more than unrelated pairs, a non-significant difference.

The J gene is TRBJ2-3, the V gene TRBV7-9; 13 bases align to TRBD2. The receptor's source is a boy aged 10-17 years in good health. The sample consisted of blood. CDR3 sequence reads: CASSPSTSGGADTQYF. The CDR3 nucleotides read TGTGCCAGCAGCCCGAGCACTAGCGGGGGGGCAGATACGCAGTATTTT. The full variable domain, rest sourced from reference TRBV7-9 and TRBJ2-3, is DTGVSQNPRHKITKRGQNVTFRCDPISEHNRLYWYRQTLGQGPEFLTYFQNEAQLEKSRLLSDRFSAERPKGSFSTLEIQRTEQGDSAMYLCASSPSTSGGADTQYFGPGTRLTVL.